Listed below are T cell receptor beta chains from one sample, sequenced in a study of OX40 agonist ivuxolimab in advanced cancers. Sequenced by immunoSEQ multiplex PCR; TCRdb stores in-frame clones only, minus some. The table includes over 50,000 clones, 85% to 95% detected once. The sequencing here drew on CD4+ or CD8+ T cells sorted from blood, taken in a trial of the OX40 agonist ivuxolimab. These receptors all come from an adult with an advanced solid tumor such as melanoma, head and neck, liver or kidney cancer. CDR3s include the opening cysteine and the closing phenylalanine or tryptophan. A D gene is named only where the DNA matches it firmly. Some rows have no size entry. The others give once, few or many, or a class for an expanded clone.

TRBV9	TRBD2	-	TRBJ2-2	TGTGCCAGCAGCACCCCCCGGGAGGGCTCGGGGACCGGGGAGCTGTTTTTT	CASSTPREGSGTGELFF
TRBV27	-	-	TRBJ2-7	TGTGCCAGCAGTTACGACCCCGGAGGCTACGAGCAGTACTTC	CASSYDPGGYEQYF
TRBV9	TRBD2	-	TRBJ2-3	TGTGCCAGCAGCGTTAAGCGGGAGGCTATTGGCACAGATACGCAGTATTTT	CASSVKREAIGTDTQYF
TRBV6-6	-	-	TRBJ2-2	TGTGCCAGCAGTTACAACGGGGAGCTGTTTTTT	CASSYNGELFF
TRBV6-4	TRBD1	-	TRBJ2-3	TGTGCCAGCAGTGACGGGGACAGGGGCCGCGATACGCAGTATTTT	CASSDGDRGRDTQYF
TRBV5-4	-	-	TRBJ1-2	TGTGCCAGCAGCCAAGACTCGCAGTACTATGGCTACACCTTC	CASSQDSQYYGYTF
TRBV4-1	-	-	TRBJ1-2	TGCGCCAGCAGCCAAGTCGGGGGAGGGAACTATGGCTACACCTTC	CASSQVGGGNYGYTF
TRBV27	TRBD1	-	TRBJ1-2	TGTGCCAGCAGTTTATCGGGGACAGGGGGCTATGGCTACACCTTC	CASSLSGTGGYGYTF
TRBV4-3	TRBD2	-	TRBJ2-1	TGCGCCAGCAGCCTTTGGGGGGGATCGGATGAGCAGTTCTTC	CASSLWGGSDEQFF
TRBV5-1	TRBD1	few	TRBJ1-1	TGCGCCAGCAGGTGGGGGGACAGCGCTGAAGCTTTCTTT	CASRWGDSAEAFF
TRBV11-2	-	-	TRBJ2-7	TGTGCCAGCAGCTTAAACGGGCCCACCTACGAGCAGTACTTC	CASSLNGPTYEQYF
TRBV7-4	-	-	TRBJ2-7	TGTGCCATCCCGGGGGAGCGGGCCAGCTCCTACGAGCAGTACTTC	CAIPGERASSYEQYF
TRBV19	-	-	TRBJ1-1	TGTGCCAGTCAGTTAACGGGGAACACTGAAGCTTTCTTT	CASQLTGNTEAFF
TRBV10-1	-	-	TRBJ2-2	TGCGCCAGCAATGAGGAAAGGGCCTACGACTGGAACACCGGGGAGCTGTTTTTT	CASNEERAYDWNTGELFF
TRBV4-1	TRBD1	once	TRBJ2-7	TGCGCCAGCAGCCCGGGGTGGACAGGGACCTACGAGCAGTACTTC	CASSPGWTGTYEQYF
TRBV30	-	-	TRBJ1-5	TGTGCCTGTACCGGGAGCTGGGATCAGCCCCAGCATTTT	CACTGSWDQPQHF
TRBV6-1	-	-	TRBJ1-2	TGTGCCAGCAGTGAAGGGTTAAGACTTTTCCTAATAAATGGCTACACCTTC	CASSEGLRLFLINGYTF
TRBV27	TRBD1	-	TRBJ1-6	TGTGCCAGCAGTTGGACAGGGGGGTCGTATAATTCACCCCTCCACTTT	CASSWTGGSYNSPLHF
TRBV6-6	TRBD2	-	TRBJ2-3	TGTGCCAGCAGTTCCGGGACTAGCGGGAGGCAGTATTTT	CASSSGTSGRQYF
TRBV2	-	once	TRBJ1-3	TGTGCCAGCAGGGACCCCCGGATCTCTGGAAACACCATATATTTT	CASRDPRISGNTIYF
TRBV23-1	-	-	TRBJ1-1	TGCGCCAGCAGTCCGTTTACAGCGAACACTGAAGCTTTCTTT	CASSPFTANTEAFF
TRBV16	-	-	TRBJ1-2	TGTGCCAGCAGCCAATCGGCCCAGGGCTACACCTTC	CASSQSAQGYTF
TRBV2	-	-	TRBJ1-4	TGTGCCAGCAGTTTGACCCGGGACACCATTAATGAAAAACTGTTTTTT	CASSLTRDTINEKLFF
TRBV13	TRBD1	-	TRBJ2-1	TGTGCCAGCAGCTTTGAGGGACAGGGTTACAATGAGCAGTTCTTC	CASSFEGQGYNEQFF